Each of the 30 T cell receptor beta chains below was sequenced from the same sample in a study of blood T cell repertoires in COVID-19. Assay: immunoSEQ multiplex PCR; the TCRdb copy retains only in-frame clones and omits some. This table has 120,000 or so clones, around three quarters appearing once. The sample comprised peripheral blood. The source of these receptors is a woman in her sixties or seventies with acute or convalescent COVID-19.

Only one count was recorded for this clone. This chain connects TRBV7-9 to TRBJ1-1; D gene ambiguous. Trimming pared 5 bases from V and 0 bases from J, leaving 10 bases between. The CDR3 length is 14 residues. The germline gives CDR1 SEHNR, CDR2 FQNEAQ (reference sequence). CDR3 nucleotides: TGTGCCAGCAGCCGCCTCGGTTTGAACACTGAAGCTTTCTTT. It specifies CASSRLGLNTEAFF. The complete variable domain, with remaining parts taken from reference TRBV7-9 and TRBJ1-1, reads DTGVSQNPRHKITKRGQNVTFRCDPISEHNRLYWYRQTLGQGPEFLTYFQNEAQLEKSRLLSDRFSAERPKGSFSTLEIQRTEQGDSAMYLCASSRLGLNTEAFFGQGTRLTVV.

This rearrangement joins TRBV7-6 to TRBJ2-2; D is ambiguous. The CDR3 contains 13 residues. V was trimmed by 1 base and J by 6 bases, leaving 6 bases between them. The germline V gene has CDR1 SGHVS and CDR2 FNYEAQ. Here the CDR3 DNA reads TGTGCCAGCAGCTTAGTGGCAGCCGGGGAGCTGTTTTTT. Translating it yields CASSLVAAGELFF.

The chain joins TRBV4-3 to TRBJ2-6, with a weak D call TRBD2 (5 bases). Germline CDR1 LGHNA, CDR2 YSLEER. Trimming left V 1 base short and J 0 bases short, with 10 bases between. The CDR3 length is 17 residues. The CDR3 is CASSQGGIGSGANVLTF. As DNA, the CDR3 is TGCGCCAGCAGCCAAGGAGGGATTGGCTCTGGGGCCAACGTCCTGACTTTC.

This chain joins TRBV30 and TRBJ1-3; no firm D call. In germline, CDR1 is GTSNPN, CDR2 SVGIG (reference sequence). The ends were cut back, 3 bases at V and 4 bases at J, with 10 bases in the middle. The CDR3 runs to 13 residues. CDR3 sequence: CAWRVTGGNTIYF. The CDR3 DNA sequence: TGTGCCTGGAGGGTCACGGGGGGAAACACCATATATTTT.

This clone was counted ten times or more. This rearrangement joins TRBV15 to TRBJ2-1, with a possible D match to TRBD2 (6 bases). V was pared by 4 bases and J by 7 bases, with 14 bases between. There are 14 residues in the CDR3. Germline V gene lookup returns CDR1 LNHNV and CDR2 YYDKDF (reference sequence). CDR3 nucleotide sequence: TGTGCCACCAGCATTGTCCGGGGGAGAAATGAGCAGTTCTTC. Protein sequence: CATSIVRGRNEQFF. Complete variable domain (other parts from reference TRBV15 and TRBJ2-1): DAMVIQNPRYQVTQFGKPVTLSCSQTLNHNVMYWYQQKSSQAPKLLFHYYDKDFNNEADTPDNFQSRRPNTSFCFLDIRSPGLGDTAMYLCATSIVRGRNEQFFGPGTRLTVL.

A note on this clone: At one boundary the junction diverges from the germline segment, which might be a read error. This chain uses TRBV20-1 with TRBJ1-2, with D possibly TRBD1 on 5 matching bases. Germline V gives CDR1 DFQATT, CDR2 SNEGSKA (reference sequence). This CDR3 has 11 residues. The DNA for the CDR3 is TGCAGTGCTAGAGACGGTGGGGCAGAACTCTTC. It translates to CSARDGGAELF.

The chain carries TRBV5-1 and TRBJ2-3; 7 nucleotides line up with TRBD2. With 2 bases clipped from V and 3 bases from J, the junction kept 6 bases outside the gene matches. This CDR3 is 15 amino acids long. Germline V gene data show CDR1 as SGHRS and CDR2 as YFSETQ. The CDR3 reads CASSLEGRATDTQYF. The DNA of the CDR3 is TGCGCCAGCAGCTTAGAAGGGAGGGCTACAGATACGCAGTATTTT.

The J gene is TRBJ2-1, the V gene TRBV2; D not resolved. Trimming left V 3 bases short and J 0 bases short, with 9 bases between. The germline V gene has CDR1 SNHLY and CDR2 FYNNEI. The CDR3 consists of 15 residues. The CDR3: CASSDTPISYNEQFF. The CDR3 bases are TGTGCCAGCAGTGATACTCCAATCTCCTACAATGAGCAGTTCTTC.

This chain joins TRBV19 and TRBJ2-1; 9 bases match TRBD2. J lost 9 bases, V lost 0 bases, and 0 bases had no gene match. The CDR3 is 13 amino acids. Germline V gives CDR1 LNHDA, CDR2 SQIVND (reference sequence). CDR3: CASSIEREGEQFF. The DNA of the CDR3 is TGTGCCAGTAGTATAGAGCGGGAGGGTGAGCAGTTCTTC.

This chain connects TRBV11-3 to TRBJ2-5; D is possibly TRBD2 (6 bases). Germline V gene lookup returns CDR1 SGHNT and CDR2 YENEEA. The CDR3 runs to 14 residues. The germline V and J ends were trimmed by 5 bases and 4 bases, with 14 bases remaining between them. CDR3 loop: CASSRPGRGETQYF. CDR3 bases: TGTGCCAGCAGCCGCCCCGGGAGAGGAGAGACCCAGTACTTC.

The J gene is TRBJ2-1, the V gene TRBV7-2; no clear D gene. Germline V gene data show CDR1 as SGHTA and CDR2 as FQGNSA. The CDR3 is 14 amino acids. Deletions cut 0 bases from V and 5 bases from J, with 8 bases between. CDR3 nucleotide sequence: TGTGCCAGCAGCTTAGCGCGGAGAAACAATGAGCAGTTCTTC. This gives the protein CASSLARRNNEQFF. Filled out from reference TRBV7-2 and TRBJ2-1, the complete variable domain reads GAGVSQSPSNKVTEKGKDVELRCDPISGHTALYWYRQSLGQGLEFLIYFQGNSAPDKSGLPSDRFSAERTGGSVSTLTIQRTQQEDSAVYLCASSLARRNNEQFFGPGTRLTVL.

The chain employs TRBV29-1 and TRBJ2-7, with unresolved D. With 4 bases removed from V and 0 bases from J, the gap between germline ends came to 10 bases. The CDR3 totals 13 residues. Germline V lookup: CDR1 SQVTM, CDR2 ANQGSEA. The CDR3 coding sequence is TGCAGCGTTGGACTGAAAACCTCCTACGAGCAGTACTTC. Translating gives CSVGLKTSYEQYF.

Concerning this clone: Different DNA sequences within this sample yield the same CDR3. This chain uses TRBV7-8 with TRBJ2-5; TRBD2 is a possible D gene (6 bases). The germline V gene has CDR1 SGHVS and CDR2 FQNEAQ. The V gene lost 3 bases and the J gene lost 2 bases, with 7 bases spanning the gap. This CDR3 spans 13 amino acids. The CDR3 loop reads CASSFAGQETQYF. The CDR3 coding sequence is TGTGCCAGCAGCTTTGCGGGGCAAGAGACCCAGTACTTC.

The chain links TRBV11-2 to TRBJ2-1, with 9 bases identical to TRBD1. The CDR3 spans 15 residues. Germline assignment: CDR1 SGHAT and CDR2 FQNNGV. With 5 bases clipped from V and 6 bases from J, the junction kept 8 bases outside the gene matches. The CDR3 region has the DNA TGTGCCAGCAGCACATACAGGGGGCGCGTCAATGAGCAGTTCTTC. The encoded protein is CASSTYRGRVNEQFF.

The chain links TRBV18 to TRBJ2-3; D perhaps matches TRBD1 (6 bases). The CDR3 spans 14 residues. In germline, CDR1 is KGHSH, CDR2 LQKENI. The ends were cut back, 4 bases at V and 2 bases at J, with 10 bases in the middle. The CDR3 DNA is TGTGCCAGCTCACTACTGGGGGCCACAGATACGCAGTATTTT. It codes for CASSLLGATDTQYF.

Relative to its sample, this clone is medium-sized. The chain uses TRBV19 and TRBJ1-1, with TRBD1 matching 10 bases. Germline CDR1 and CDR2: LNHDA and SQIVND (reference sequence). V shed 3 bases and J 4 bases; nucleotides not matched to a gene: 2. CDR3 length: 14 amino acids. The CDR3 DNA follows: TGTGCCAGTAGTATCGGGACAGGGGTCACTGAAGCTTTCTTT. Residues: CASSIGTGVTEAFF.

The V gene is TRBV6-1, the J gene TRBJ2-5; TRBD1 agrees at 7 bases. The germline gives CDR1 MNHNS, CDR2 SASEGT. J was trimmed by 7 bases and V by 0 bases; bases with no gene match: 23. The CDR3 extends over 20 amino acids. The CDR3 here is CASSEASFVDRVQEEVTQYF. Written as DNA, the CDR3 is TGTGCCAGCAGTGAAGCAAGTTTCGTTGACAGGGTCCAGGAGGAAGTGACCCAGTACTTC.

The CDR3 bases are TGTGCCATCAGTGGAGGACTAGCGGGGGGAGAGACCCAGTACTTC. Translated, it gives CAISGGLAGGETQYF. V and J are TRBV10-3 and TRBJ2-5; 14 bases agree with TRBD2. V lost 4 bases, J lost 4 bases, and 2 bases stayed unmatched. In germline, CDR1 is ENHRY, CDR2 SYGVKD. The CDR3 totals 15 residues.

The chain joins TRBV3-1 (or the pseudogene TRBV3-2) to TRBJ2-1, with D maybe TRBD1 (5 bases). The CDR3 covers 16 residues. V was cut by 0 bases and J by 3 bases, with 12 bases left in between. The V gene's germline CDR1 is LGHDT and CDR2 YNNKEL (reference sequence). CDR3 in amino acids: CASSQEIGTGYNEQFF. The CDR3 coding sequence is TGTGCCAGCAGCCAAGAAATCGGAACAGGCTACAATGAGCAGTTCTTC.

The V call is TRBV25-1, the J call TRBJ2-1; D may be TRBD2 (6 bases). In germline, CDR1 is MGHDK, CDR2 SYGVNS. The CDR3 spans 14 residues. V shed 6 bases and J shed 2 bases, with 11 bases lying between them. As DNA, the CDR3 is TGTGCCAGCAGGGGACTTAGCCCCTACAATGAGCAGTTCTTC. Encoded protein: CASRGLSPYNEQFF.

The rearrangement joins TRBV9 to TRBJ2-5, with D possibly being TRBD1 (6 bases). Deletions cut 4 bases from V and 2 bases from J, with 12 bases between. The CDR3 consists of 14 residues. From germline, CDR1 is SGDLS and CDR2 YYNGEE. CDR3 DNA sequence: TGTGCCAGCAGCCGAGGACAGACTCAAGAGACCCAGTACTTC. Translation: CASSRGQTQETQYF.

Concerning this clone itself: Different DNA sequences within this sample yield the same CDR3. The CDR3 DNA reads TGTGCCAGCAGCGTAGGACTAGCGGGAGGGCCCGTCGGGGAGCTGTTTTTT. Its translation: CASSVGLAGGPVGELFF. V gene TRBV9 combines with J gene TRBJ2-2; 14 nucleotides match TRBD2. Per germline, CDR1 SGDLS and CDR2 YYNGEE. V shed 0 bases, J shed 7 bases, and the junction held 5 bases outside the gene matches. CDR3 length equals 17 residues.

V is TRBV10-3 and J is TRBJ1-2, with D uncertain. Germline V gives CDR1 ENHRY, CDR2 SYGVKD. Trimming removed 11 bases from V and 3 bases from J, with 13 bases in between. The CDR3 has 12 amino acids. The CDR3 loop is CAASGGDYGYTF. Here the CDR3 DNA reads TGTGCCGCCTCTGGCGGCGACTATGGCTACACCTTC.

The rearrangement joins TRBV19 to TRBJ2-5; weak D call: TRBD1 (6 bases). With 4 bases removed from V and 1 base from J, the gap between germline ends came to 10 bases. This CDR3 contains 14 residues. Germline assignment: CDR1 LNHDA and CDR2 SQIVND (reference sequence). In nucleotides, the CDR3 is TGTGCCAGTAGTACCGGACAGTTCCAAGAGACCCAGTACTTC. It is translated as CASSTGQFQETQYF.

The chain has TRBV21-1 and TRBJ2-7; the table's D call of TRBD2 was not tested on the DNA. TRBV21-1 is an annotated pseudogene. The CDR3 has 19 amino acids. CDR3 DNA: TGTGCCAGCAGCAAAAAGGGGTCTAGCGGGAGGAAAACCACCTACGAGCAGTACTTC. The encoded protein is CASSKKGSSGRKTTYEQYF.

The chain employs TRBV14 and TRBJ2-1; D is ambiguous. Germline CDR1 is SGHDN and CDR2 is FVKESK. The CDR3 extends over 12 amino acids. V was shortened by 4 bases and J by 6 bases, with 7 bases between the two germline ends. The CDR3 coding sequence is TGTGCCAGCAGCCCCCAGTCCAATGAGCAGTTCTTC. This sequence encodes CASSPQSNEQFF. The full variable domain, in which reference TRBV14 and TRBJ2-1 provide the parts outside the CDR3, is EAGVTQFPSHSVIEKGQTVTLRCDPISGHDNLYWYRRVMGKEIKFLLHFVKESKQDESGMPNNRFLAERTGGTYSTLKVQPAELEDSGVYFCASSPQSNEQFFGPGTRLTVL.

In DNA form, the CDR3 reads TGTGCCAGCAGCCCCCCGGGACAGCCTGAAGCTTTCTTT. Its translation: CASSPPGQPEAFF. This rearrangement joins TRBV5-4 to TRBJ1-1; 7 positions agree with TRBD1. The germline V gene encodes CDR1 SGHNT and CDR2 YYREEE (reference sequence). CDR3 length equals 13 residues. V shed 4 bases, J shed 6 bases, and the junction held 6 bases outside the gene matches.

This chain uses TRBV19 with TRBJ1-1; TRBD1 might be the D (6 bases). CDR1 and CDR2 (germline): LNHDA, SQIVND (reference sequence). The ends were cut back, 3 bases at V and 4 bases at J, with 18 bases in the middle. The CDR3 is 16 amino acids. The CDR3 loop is CASSIGGRGVSTEAFF. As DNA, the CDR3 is TGTGCCAGTAGTATTGGAGGCAGGGGTGTTTCCACTGAAGCTTTCTTT.

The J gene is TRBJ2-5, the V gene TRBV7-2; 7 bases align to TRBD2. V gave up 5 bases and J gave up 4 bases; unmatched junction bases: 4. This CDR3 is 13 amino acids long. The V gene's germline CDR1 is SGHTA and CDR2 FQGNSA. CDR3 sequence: CASSAGGTETQYF. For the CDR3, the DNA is TGTGCCAGCAGCGCCGGGGGGACAGAGACCCAGTACTTC.

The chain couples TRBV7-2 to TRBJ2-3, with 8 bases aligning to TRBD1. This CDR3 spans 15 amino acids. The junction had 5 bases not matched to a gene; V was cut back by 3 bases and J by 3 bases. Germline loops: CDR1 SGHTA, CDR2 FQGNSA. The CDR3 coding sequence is TGTGCCAGCAGCTTTCTCGGACAGGGAACAGATACGCAGTATTTT. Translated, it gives CASSFLGQGTDTQYF.